This TCR beta chain is from a study of shared clonotypes between healthy human individuals. This CDR3 region has 14 residues. After removal of 8 bases from V and 11 bases from J, the junction contained 15 bases not matched to a gene. In germline, CDR1 is MDHEN, CDR2 SYDVKM. Notes on this clone: The antigen is unknown.

Findings and caveats of the study: At large depth, rarefaction still showed sorted-subset sequencing to be incomplete. It was anticipated that sequencing depth would influence how many clonotypes donors shared.

Each sorted subset replicate got 200 ng genomic DNA, 30,000 or so genomes. Clones were sequenced by immunoSEQ multiplex PCR, and TCRdb holds only the in-frame ones, with some missing. Of roughly 500,000 clones listed, about 96% are singletons. V gene TRBV28 combines with J gene TRBJ2-1, with 7 bases fitting TRBD2. This TCR was recovered from a woman in her thirties in good health. Sequences were obtained from naive CD4+ T cells sorted from blood. The subset: CD45RA+ positively selected. CDR3 nucleotide sequence: TGTGCCAGCCTAACCGGGGGGTCACCAATGAAGCAGTTCTTC. Translation gives CASLTGGSPMKQFF.